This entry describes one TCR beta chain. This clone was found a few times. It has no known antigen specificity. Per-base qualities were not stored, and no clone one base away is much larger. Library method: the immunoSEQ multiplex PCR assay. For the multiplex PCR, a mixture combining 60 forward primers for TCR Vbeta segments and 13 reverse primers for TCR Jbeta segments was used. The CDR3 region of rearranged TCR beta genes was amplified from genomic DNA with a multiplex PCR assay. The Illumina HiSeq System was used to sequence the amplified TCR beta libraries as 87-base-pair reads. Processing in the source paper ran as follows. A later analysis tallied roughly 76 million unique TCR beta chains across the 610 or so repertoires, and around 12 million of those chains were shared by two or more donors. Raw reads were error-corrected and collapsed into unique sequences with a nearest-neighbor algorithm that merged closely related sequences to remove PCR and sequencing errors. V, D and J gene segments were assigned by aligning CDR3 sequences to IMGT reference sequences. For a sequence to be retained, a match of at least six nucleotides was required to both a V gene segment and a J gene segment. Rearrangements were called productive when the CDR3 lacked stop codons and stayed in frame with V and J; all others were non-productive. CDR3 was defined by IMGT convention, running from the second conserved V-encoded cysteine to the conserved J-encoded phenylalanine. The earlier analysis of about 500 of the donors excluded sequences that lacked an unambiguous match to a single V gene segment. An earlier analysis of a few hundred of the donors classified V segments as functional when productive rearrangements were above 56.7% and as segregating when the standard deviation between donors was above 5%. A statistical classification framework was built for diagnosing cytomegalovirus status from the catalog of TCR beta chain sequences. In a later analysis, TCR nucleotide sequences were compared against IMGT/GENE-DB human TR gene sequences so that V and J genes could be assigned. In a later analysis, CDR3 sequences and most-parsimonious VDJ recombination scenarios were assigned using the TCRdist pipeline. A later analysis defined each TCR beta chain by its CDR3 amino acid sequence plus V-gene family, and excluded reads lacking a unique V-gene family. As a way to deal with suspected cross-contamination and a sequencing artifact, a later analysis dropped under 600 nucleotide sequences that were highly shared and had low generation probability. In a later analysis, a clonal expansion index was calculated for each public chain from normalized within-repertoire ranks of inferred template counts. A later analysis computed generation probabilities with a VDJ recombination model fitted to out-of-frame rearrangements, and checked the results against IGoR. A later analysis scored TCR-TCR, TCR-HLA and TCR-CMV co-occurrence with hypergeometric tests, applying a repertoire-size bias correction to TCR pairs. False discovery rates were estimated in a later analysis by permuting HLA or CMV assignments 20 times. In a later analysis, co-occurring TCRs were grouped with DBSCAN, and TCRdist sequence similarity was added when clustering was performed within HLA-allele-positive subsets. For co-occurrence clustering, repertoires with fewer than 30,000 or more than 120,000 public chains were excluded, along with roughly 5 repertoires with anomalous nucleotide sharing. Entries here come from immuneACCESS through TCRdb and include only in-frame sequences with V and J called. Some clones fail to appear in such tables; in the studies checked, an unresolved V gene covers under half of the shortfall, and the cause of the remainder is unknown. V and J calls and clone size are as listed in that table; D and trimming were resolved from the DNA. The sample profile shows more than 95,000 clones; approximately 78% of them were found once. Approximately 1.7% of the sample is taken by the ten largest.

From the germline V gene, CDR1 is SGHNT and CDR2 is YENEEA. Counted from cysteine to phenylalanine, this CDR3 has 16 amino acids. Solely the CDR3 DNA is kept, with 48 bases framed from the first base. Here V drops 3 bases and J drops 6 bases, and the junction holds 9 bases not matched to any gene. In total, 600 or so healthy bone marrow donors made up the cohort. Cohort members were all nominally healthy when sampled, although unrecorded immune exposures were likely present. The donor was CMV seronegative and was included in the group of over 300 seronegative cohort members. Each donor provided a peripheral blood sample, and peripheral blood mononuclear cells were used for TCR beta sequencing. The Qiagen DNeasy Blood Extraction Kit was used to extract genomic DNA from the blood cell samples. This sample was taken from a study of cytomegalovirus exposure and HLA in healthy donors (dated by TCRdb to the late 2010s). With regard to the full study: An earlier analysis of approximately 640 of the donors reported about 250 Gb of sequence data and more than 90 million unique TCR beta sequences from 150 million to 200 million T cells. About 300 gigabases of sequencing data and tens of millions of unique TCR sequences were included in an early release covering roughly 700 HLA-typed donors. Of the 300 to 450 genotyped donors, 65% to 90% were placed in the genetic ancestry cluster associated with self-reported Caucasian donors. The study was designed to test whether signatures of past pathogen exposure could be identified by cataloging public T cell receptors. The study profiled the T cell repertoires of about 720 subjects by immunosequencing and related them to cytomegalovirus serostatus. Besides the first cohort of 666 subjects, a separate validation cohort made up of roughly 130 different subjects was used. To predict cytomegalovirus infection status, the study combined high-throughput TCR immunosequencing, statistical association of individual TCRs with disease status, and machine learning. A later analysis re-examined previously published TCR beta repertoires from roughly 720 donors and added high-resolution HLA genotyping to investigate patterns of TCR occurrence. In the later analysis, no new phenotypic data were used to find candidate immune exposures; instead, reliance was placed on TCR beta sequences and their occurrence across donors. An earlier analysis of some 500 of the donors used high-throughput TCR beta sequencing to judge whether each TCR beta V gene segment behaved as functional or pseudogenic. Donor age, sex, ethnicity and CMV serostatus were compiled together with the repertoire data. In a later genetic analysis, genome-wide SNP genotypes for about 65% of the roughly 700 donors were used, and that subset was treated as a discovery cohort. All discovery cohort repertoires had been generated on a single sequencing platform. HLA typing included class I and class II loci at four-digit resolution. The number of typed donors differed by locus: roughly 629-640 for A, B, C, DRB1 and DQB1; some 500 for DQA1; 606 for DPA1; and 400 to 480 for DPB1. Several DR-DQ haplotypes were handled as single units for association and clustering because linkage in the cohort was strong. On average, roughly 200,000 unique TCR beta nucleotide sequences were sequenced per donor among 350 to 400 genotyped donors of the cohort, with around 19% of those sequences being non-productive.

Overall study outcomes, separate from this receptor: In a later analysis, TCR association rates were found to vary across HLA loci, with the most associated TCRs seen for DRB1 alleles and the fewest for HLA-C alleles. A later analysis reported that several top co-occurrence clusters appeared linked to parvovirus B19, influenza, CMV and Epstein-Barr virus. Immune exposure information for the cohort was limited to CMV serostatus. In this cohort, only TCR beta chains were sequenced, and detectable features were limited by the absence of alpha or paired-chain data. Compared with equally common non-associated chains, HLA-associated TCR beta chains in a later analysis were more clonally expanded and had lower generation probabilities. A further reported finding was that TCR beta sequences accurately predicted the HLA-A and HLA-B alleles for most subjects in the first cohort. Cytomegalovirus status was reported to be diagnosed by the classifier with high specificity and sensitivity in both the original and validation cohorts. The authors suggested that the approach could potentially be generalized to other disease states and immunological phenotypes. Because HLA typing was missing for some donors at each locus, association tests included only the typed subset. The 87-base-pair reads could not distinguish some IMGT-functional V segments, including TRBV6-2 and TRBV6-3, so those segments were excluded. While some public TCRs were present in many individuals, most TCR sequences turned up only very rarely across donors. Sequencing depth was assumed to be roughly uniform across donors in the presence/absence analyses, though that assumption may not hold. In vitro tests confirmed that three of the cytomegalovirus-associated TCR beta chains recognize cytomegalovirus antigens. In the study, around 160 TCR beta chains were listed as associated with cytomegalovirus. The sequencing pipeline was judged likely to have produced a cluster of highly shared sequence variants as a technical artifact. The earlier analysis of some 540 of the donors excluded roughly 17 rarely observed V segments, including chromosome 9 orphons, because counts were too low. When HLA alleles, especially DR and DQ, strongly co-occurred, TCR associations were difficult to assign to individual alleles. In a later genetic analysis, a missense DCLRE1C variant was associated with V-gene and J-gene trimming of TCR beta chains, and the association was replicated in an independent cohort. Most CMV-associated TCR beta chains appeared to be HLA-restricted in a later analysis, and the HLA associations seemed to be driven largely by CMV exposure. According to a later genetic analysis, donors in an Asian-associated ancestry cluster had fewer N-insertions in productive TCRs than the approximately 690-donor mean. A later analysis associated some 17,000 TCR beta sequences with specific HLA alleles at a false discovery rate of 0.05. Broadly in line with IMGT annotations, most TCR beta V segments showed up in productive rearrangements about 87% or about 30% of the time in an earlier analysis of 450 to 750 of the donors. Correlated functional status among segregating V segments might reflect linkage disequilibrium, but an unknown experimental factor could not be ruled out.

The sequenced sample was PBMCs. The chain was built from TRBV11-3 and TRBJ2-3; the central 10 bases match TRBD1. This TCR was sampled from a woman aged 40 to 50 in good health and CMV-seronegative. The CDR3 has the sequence CASSLSPGQGLDTQYF. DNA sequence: TGTGCCAGCAGCTTGTCTCCGGGACAGGGGTTGGATACGCAGTATTTT.